This is a list of T cell receptor beta chains from one sample in a study of cytomegalovirus exposure and HLA in healthy donors. Profiling relied on immunoSEQ multiplex PCR, and the TCRdb table lists in-frame clones only, not all of them. Of fewer than 250,000 clones listed, 65% to 85% were seen once; the top ten hold roughly 0.75%. The sequenced material came from PBMCs. Source of these receptors: a boy younger than 10 in good health and CMV-seronegative. Each CDR3 is given with its conserved first and last residue. D genes are given only for firm matches. Some rows mark clone size as missing; the rest say once, few, many or name a class of expanded clone.

D	V	J	size	DNA	CDR3
TRBD1	TRBV6-5	TRBJ1-2	-	TGTGCCAGCAGCCCATGGACAGGGTCCGACTATGGCTACACCTTC	CASSPWTGSDYGYTF
-	TRBV25-1	TRBJ1-4	-	TGTGCCAGCAGTGAATGGCAAGGGGTTTATGAAAAACTGTTTTTT	CASSEWQGVYEKLFF
TRBD1	TRBV27	TRBJ2-7	-	TGTGCCAGCAGTTTTCCGGATTCGGACAGGGGACTATCCTACGAGCAGTACTTC	CASSFPDSDRGLSYEQYF
-	TRBV25-1	TRBJ2-7	few	TGTGCCAGCACTATTGGCTACGAGCAGTACTTC	CASTIGYEQYF
TRBD1	TRBV6-5	TRBJ2-7	-	TGTGCCAGCAGACGCGGACAGGGGACCTACGAGCAGTACTTC	CASRRGQGTYEQYF
TRBD2	TRBV30	TRBJ2-7	-	TGTGCCTGGAGTGTATCGTCTAGCGGGGGAACCTACGAGCAGTACTTC	CAWSVSSSGGTYEQYF
-	TRBV7-9	TRBJ2-3	-	TGTGCCAGCAGCTTGGGGCGGGGGCTCACAGATACGCAGTATTTT	CASSLGRGLTDTQYF
-	TRBV14	TRBJ2-6	-	TGTGCCAGCAGCCAAGTAGGGGCTGGGGCCAACGTCCTGACTTTC	CASSQVGAGANVLTF
TRBD1	TRBV18	TRBJ1-6	-	TGTGCCAGCTCACCCGGGACAGGTTACAATTCACCCCTCCACTTT	CASSPGTGYNSPLHF
-	TRBV12-5	TRBJ1-3	-	TGTGCTAGTGGTTTGGTACCGGGACACTCTGGAAACACCATATATTTT	CASGLVPGHSGNTIYF
-	TRBV30	TRBJ1-1	-	TGTGCCTGGAGTGTGGCAGGCGGAGGGATGAACACTGAAGCTTTCTTT	CAWSVAGGGMNTEAFF
-	TRBV9	TRBJ2-7	-	TGTGCCAGCAGCGTAGGACTAGTTGGCGAGCAGTACTTC	CASSVGLVGEQYF
TRBD1	TRBV29-1	TRBJ1-2	-	TGCAGCGTAGGCGAAGGGACAGGGGGCTATGGCTACACCTTC	CSVGEGTGGYGYTF
-	TRBV19	TRBJ2-7	-	TGTGCCAGTAGTATATATCAGGGGTACGAGCAGTACTTC	CASSIYQGYEQYF
-	TRBV30	TRBJ2-2	-	TGTGCCTGGAGGTCTTACACCGGGGAGCTGTTTTTT	CAWRSYTGELFF
TRBD1	TRBV6-1	TRBJ2-7	-	TGTGCCAGCAGTGACTTCGAGGGACAGATCTACGAGCAGTACTTC	CASSDFEGQIYEQYF
-	TRBV5-4	TRBJ1-2	-	TGTGCCAGCAGCTCCCGACAGGATGGTGCCTATGGCTACACCTTC	CASSSRQDGAYGYTF
-	TRBV2	TRBJ1-6	-	TGTGCCAGCGAGGAAGTCAGGGAACTTTACTATAATTCACCCCTCCACTTT	CASEEVRELYYNSPLHF
TRBD1	TRBV27	TRBJ1-2	-	TGTGCCAGCAGTTCCGGGACAGGCTTCTATGGCTACACCTTC	CASSSGTGFYGYTF
-	TRBV11-2	TRBJ2-7	-	TGTGCCAGCAGCTTAGAGTCCCACGGGGGTTACGAGCAGTACTTC	CASSLESHGGYEQYF
TRBD1	TRBV6-6	TRBJ1-2	few	TGTGCCAGCAGTTACTCGGACTTGGACAGGGATGGCTACACCTTC	CASSYSDLDRDGYTF
TRBD2	TRBV28	TRBJ2-3	-	TGTGCCAGCAGTCCTAGCGGGATGGGCACAGATACGCAGTATTTT	CASSPSGMGTDTQYF
-	TRBV23-1	TRBJ2-3	-	TGCGCCAGCAGTCAATCAGGGTACAGGGCACGGACAGATACGCAGTATTTT	CASSQSGYRARTDTQYF
TRBD2	TRBV6-6	TRBJ2-1	few	TGTGCCAGCAGTTACCCCCCAGCGGGAGGTTACAATGAGCAGTTCTTC	CASSYPPAGGYNEQFF
-	TRBV5-1	TRBJ2-1	-	TGCGCCAGCAGCTTGGAGGCAGGGTCCTACAATGAGCAGTTCTTC	CASSLEAGSYNEQFF
TRBD1	TRBV5-1	TRBJ1-1	-	TGCGCCAGCACCCCAAAGGGGACAGGGGTTGTGAACACTGAAGCTTTCTTT	CASTPKGTGVVNTEAFF
TRBD1	TRBV5-4	TRBJ1-5	-	TGTGCCAGCAGCCTCCCCTCGACAGGGGGCTCGGTTCGGAATCAGCCCCAGCATTTT	CASSLPSTGGSVRNQPQHF
TRBD2	TRBV5-1	TRBJ2-1	-	TGCGCCAGCAGCTTTTTGGGACTTAGCGGGACCTACCCCTACAATGAGCAGTTCTTC	CASSFLGLSGTYPYNEQFF
-	TRBV7-9	TRBJ2-1	few	TGTGCCAGCAGCCATCGACAGGAGACCTACAATGAGCAGTTCTTC	CASSHRQETYNEQFF
-	TRBV4-1	TRBJ1-6	-	TGCGCCAGCAGCCAAGAAGGGGTCCCCCTCCACTTT	CASSQEGVPLHF
-	TRBV13	TRBJ2-5	-	TGTGCCAGCAGCCCTTGGGCCCAAGAGACCCAGTACTTC	CASSPWAQETQYF
-	TRBV7-2	TRBJ1-6	-	TGTGCCAGCAGCCGTTTTGGGCAGGGCTATAATTCACCCCTCCACTTT	CASSRFGQGYNSPLHF
TRBD1	TRBV6-1	TRBJ2-7	once	TGTGCCAGCGAGGGACAGGGTTGGAGCTACGAGCAGTACTTC	CASEGQGWSYEQYF
-	TRBV6-1	TRBJ2-1	-	TGTGCCAGCAGAAAAGGGGGGGGCAATGAGCAGTTCTTC	CASRKGGGNEQFF